Listed below are T cell receptor beta chains from one sample, sequenced in a study of cytomegalovirus exposure and HLA in healthy donors. Clones were read by immunoSEQ multiplex PCR, and TCRdb kept only the in-frame ones, dropping some. The table records 300,000 to 400,000 clones, approximately 88% of them present only once. The sequencing sample was made of PBMCs. These receptors all stem from a man aged 25-45 years in good health and CMV-seronegative. CDR3s include the opening cysteine and the closing phenylalanine or tryptophan. The D gene is left open where the match is weak. Clone size is shown for a subset of rows, as once, few, many or a class of expanded clone.

cdr3_length j_call clone_size d_call v_call cdr3_aa cdr3_nt
17 TRBJ2-7 NA TRBD2 TRBV9 CASSPSAASGAAYEQYF TGTGCCAGCAGCCCTTCGGCAGCTAGCGGGGCAGCCTACGAGCAGTACTTC
14 TRBJ2-1 NA NA TRBV19 CASSSSGPGAEQFF TGTGCCAGTAGTAGTTCGGGACCAGGGGCTGAGCAGTTCTTC
13 TRBJ1-6 NA NA TRBV7-9 CASSTRTPSPLHF TGTGCCAGCAGCACCCGGACTCCTTCACCCCTCCACTTT
14 TRBJ1-2 few TRBD1 TRBV6-1 CASSHRQGAKGYTF TGTGCCAGCAGTCACCGACAGGGGGCGAAAGGCTACACCTTC
12 TRBJ1-2 few NA TRBV6-6 CASSPALYGYTF TGTGCCAGCAGCCCCGCCCTATATGGCTACACCTTC
15 TRBJ2-7 NA NA TRBV25-1 CASSGGRGTYYEQYF TGTGCCAGCAGCGGGGGGCGGGGGACTTACTACGAGCAGTACTTC
16 TRBJ2-5 NA TRBD1 TRBV7-9 CASSLEGYRGLRTQYF TGTGCCAGCAGCTTAGAAGGCTACAGGGGGCTAAGGACCCAGTACTTC
16 TRBJ2-2 NA NA TRBV5-5 CASSLGGTSNTGELFF TGTGCCAGCAGCTTGGGAGGGACATCAAACACCGGGGAGCTGTTTTTT
16 TRBJ1-6 NA NA TRBV4-3 CASSQDRSHYNSPLHF TGCGCCAGCAGCCAAGACCGGTCGCACTATAATTCACCCCTCCACTTT
15 TRBJ2-3 NA TRBD1 TRBV7-7 CASSLQTGGTDTQYF TGTGCCAGCAGCTTGCAGACAGGGGGCACAGATACGCAGTATTTT
15 TRBJ1-2 NA TRBD1 TRBV9 CASSPRGDREGGYTF TGTGCCAGCAGCCCAAGGGGGGACAGGGAAGGTGGCTACACCTTC
15 TRBJ2-5 NA TRBD1 TRBV18 CASSPVTGVKETQYF TGTGCCAGCTCACCGGTGACAGGGGTTAAAGAGACCCAGTACTTC
13 TRBJ2-7 NA NA TRBV10-3 CAISFGRDYEQYF TGTGCCATCAGTTTCGGACGGGACTACGAGCAGTACTTC
14 TRBJ2-7 NA NA TRBV7-6 CASSLGTSSYEQYF TGTGCCAGCAGCTTGGGGACAAGCTCCTACGAGCAGTACTTC
16 TRBJ2-3 NA TRBD1 TRBV10-1 CASSERTGGSTDTQYF TGCGCCAGCAGTGAACGGACAGGGGGGAGCACAGATACGCAGTATTTT
14 TRBJ1-2 few NA TRBV6-5 CASSREARLGGYTF TGTGCCAGCAGTCGTGAAGCCCGCCTCGGTGGCTACACCTTC
16 TRBJ2-5 NA TRBD1 TRBV2 CASSEAEGQGGETQYF TGTGCCAGCAGTGAAGCAGAGGGACAGGGCGGTGAGACCCAGTACTTC
12 TRBJ1-2 NA NA TRBV5-6 CASSLTGNGYTF TGTGCCAGCAGCTTGACAGGGAATGGCTACACCTTC
13 TRBJ2-7 NA TRBD2 TRBV5-8 CASSWTSNYEQYF TGTGCCAGCAGCTGGACTAGCAACTACGAGCAGTACTTC
16 TRBJ2-5 NA TRBD1 TRBV6-5 CASSYSTGNVQETQYF TGTGCCAGCAGTTACTCGACAGGGAATGTCCAAGAGACCCAGTACTTC
13 TRBJ2-4 NA NA TRBV27 CASSLQLQNIQYF TGTGCCAGCAGTTTACAGTTACAAAACATTCAGTACTTC
14 TRBJ2-2 NA NA TRBV5-1 CASSLIPGSGELFF TGCGCCAGCAGCTTGATCCCTGGGAGCGGGGAGCTGTTTTTT
16 TRBJ2-5 NA NA TRBV7-6 CASSLIWQGFGETQYF TGTGCCAGCAGCTTAATATGGCAGGGGTTCGGGGAGACCCAGTACTTC
16 TRBJ2-6 once NA TRBV6-1 CASSEGSGEGANVLTF TGTGCCAGCAGTGAAGGCTCGGGGGAAGGGGCCAACGTCCTGACTTTC
13 TRBJ1-2 NA TRBD1 TRBV7-9 CASSAKTGDGYTF TGTGCCAGCAGCGCTAAGACAGGGGATGGCTACACCTTC
16 TRBJ1-5 once NA TRBV19 CASSIPQGMGNQPQHF TGTGCCAGTAGTATCCCGCAGGGAATGGGCAATCAGCCCCAGCATTTT
12 TRBJ2-7 NA TRBD1 TRBV5-4 CASSWDSYEQYF TGTGCCAGCAGCTGGGACAGCTACGAGCAGTACTTC
15 TRBJ2-5 NA NA TRBV4-1 CASSQAQVPAETQYF TGCGCCAGCAGCCAAGCACAGGTCCCGGCGGAGACCCAGTACTTC
14 TRBJ1-2 few NA TRBV11-2 CASSLAGGSYGYTF TGTGCCAGCAGCTTAGCTGGAGGTTCATATGGCTACACCTTC
11 TRBJ1-4 NA NA TRBV20-1 CSAPSGKTLFF TGCAGTGCGCCTTCAGGCAAAACACTGTTTTTT
14 TRBJ2-7 NA NA TRBV30 CAWTWGTSSYEQYF TGTGCCTGGACCTGGGGGACATCTAGCTACGAGCAGTACTTC
15 TRBJ1-1 NA NA TRBV7-9 CASSLAGGLNTEAFF TGTGCCAGCAGCTTAGCCGGAGGACTTAACACTGAAGCTTTCTTT
16 TRBJ2-1 NA NA TRBV11-2 CASSPRPGGLLNEQFF TGTGCCAGCAGCCCACGTCCAGGGGGGCTCCTTAATGAGCAGTTCTTC
16 TRBJ2-1 NA TRBD2 TRBV28 CASSRISGSSYNEQFF TGTGCCAGCAGTCGAATTAGCGGGAGCTCCTACAATGAGCAGTTCTTC
14 TRBJ1-3 NA NA TRBV19 CASTKGVYGNTIYF TGTGCCAGTACCAAGGGAGTTTACGGAAACACCATATATTTT
17 TRBJ1-1 NA NA TRBV18 CASSLVPVRGLNTEAFF TGTGCCAGCTCACTGGTCCCAGTTAGGGGCTTGAACACTGAAGCTTTCTTT